The 7 T cell receptor beta chains listed next were all sequenced from one sample in a study of blood T cell repertoires in COVID-19. TCRdb keeps only in-frame clones here, not all; method: immunoSEQ multiplex PCR. The sample shows about 140,000 clones, roughly 88% of them seen only once. What was sequenced was peripheral blood. Receptors were obtained from a man aged 55-75 years with active or convalescent COVID-19.

This chain connects TRBV6-5 to TRBJ1-4; 9 bases are a match to TRBD1. V dropped 6 bases and J dropped 7; count of bases not matched to a gene: 6. The CDR3 has 14 residues. CDR1 and CDR2 from the germline V gene are MNHEY and SVGAGI. This CDR3 is CASRSQGASEKLFF. CDR3 DNA sequence: TGTGCCAGCAGATCACAGGGGGCGAGTGAAAAACTGTTTTTT.

CDR3 bases: TGTGCCAGCAGCGTAGCCGTCGGGGAGACCCAGTACTTC. Protein product: CASSVAVGETQYF. V is TRBV9 and J is TRBJ2-5; D not resolved. Deletions cut 0 bases from V and 5 bases from J, with 8 bases between. Germline V gene sequence: CDR1 SGDLS, CDR2 YYNGEE. CDR3 size: 13 residues.

The chain is built from TRBV7-9 and TRBJ1-5; the D is unclear. Trimming cost V 0 bases and J 11 bases, with 11 bases left between them. Germline assignment: CDR1 SEHNR and CDR2 FQNEAQ (reference sequence). CDR3 length: 13 amino acids. The CDR3 DNA sequence: TGTGCCAGCAGCTTAGCCCAGATCGAGGCCCAGCATTTT. This sequence encodes CASSLAQIEAQHF.

The chain carries TRBV7-2 and TRBJ1-2; 9 bases fit TRBD1. The CDR3 has 15 amino acids. V lost 5 bases and J lost 4; bases outside the gene matches: 8. Germline-derived CDR1 and CDR2 are SGHTA and FQGNSA. The CDR3 nucleotides are TGTGCCAGCAGCACATACAGGGGGCTAGGCTATGGCTACACCTTC. Its translation is CASSTYRGLGYGYTF.

The chain links TRBV3-1 (or the pseudogene TRBV3-2) to TRBJ1-1; tentative D call: TRBD1 (5 bases). The CDR3 sequence is 14 residues long. V gave up 1 base and J gave up 10 bases, with 16 bases separating them. Germline CDR1 reads LGHDT; CDR2 reads YNNKEL (reference sequence). The CDR3 bases are TGTGCCAGCAGCCAAGGGCCCCAGGGATACGGAGCTTTCTTT. This translates into CASSQGPQGYGAFF.

Concerning this clone: Within the sample, other DNA sequences also encode this same CDR3. The J gene is TRBJ1-1, the V gene TRBV9; D remains unclear. CDR3 length: 14 residues. Looked up from germline, CDR1 is SGDLS and CDR2 is YYNGEE. Trimming pared 0 bases from V and 1 base from J, leaving 7 bases between. The CDR3 DNA sequence: TGTGCCAGCAGCGTAGACGCGGGGAACACTGAAGCTTTCTTT. As protein: CASSVDAGNTEAFF.

V is TRBV27 and J is TRBJ1-1; 9 bases fit TRBD1. Germline V gene lookup returns CDR1 MNHEY and CDR2 SMNVEV (reference sequence). The length of the CDR3 is 14 residues. The V and J ends lost 6 bases and 5 bases, in that order; junction bases with no gene match: 7. The CDR3 nucleotides read TGTGCCAGCAGAACAGGGGGCGCCGGGACTGAAGCTTTCTTT. Its protein is CASRTGGAGTEAFF.